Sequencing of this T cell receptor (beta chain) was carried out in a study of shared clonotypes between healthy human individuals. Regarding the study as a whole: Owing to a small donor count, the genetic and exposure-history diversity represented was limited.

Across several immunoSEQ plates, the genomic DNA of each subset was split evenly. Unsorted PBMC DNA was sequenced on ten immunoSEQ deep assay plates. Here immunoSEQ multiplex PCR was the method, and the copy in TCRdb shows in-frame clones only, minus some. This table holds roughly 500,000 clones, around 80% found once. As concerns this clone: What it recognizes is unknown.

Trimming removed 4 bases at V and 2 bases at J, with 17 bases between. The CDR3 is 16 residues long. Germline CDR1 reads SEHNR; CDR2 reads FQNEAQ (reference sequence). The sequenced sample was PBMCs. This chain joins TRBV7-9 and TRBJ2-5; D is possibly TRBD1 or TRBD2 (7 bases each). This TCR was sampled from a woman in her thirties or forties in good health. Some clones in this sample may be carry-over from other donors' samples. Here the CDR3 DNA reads TGTGCCAGCAGCTGGGGGGGGGACAGCAAACAAGAGACCCAGTACTTC. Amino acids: CASSWGGDSKQETQYF.